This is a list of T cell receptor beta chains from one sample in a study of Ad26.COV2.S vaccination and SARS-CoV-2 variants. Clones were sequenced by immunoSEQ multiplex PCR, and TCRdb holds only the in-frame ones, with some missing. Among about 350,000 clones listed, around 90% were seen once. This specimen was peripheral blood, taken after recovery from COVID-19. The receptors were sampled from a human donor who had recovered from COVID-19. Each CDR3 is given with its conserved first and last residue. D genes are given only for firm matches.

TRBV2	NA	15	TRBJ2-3	CASSVSGGGTDTQYF	TGTGCCAGCAGTGTTTCCGGCGGCGGCACAGATACGCAGTATTTT
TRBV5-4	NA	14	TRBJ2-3	CASSFGQNTDTQYF	TGTGCCAGCAGCTTTGGGCAGAACACAGATACGCAGTATTTT
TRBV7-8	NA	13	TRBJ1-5	CASSSGGAQPQHF	TGTGCCAGCAGCTCCGGGGGGGCTCAGCCCCAGCATTTT
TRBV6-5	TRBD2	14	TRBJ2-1	CASRAQAGYNEQFF	TGTGCCAGTCGAGCCCAAGCGGGGTACAATGAGCAGTTCTTC
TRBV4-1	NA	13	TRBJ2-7	CASSLVGRYEQYF	TGCGCCAGCAGCCTCGTAGGGCGCTACGAGCAGTACTTC
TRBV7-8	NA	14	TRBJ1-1	CASSRRVENTEAFF	TGTGCCAGCAGTCGGCGGGTGGAGAACACTGAAGCTTTCTTT
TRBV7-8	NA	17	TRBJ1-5	CASSPGAGVVSNQPQHF	TGTGCCAGCAGCCCGGGGGCGGGGGTGGTGAGCAATCAGCCCCAGCATTTT
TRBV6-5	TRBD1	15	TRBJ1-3	CASRFQGASGNTIYF	TGTGCCAGCAGATTTCAGGGGGCATCGGGAAACACCATATATTTT
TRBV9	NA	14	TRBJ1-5	CASSVDPKGQPQHF	TGTGCCAGCAGCGTAGACCCGAAAGGGCAGCCCCAGCATTTT
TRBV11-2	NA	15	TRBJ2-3	CASSLNWGDTDTQYF	TGTGCCAGCAGCTTAAATTGGGGAGACACAGATACGCAGTATTTT
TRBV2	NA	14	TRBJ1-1	CASSEPGRGTEAFF	TGTGCCAGCAGTGAACCAGGGAGGGGCACTGAAGCTTTCTTT
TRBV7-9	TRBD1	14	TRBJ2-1	CASSLSRGQTEQFF	TGTGCCAGCAGCTTAAGCAGGGGGCAGACTGAGCAGTTCTTC
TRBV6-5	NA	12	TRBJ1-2	CASRPTNYGYTF	TGTGCCAGCAGGCCAACTAACTATGGCTACACCTTC
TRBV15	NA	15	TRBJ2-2	CATSTGDPNTGELFF	TGTGCCACCAGCACCGGGGACCCGAACACCGGGGAGCTGTTTTTT
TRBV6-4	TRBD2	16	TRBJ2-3	CASSPLAGPSTDTQYF	TGTGCCAGCAGTCCGCTAGCGGGGCCTAGCACAGATACGCAGTATTTT